This TCR beta chain comes out of a study of T-cell memory formation after mild COVID-19. In the study overall: TCR clusters were mostly donor specific.

TCRdb independently ran MiXCR on the 5' RACE reads; one entry per CDR3 protein. Here the sample spans 260,000 or so distinct CDR3 sequences, 16% being singletons. This clonotype was seen at least ten times. The V end was cut by 6 bases, the J end by 2 bases, with 17 bases between. The V gene's germline CDR1 is LNHDA and CDR2 SQIVND (reference sequence). The CDR3 extends over 15 amino acids. The sequenced sample was PBMCs or a T cell subset sorted from them (not recorded which). This receptor was identified in a man aged 18 to 30 who had mild COVID-19 (a few samples of this study predate the infection). Cell type and time point are not known. This chain links TRBV19 with TRBJ2-7, with D maybe TRBD1 (6 bases). The CDR3 DNA is TGTGCCAGTAGAACGGACAGCCAACTTACCTACGAGCAGTACTTC. This encodes CASRTDSQLTYEQYF.